In its sample, the clone carrying this T cell receptor beta chain was seen a few times. The CDR3 contains 13 residues. The V and J ends lost 1 base and 8 bases, in that order; junction bases with no gene match: 4. The data belong to a study of identical twins. MiXCR was run by TCRdb on the 5' RACE reads, yielding one entry per CDR3 protein. The table shows about 530,000 distinct CDR3 sequences, with around 24% occurring only once. These data are also associated with another study on yellow fever vaccine responses in identical twins.

This chain uses TRBV12-3 or TRBV12-4 with TRBJ1-2, with 7 bases matching TRBD1. The receptor's source is a woman between 18 and 30 years old in good health. The sequenced material came from CD4+ T cells sorted from blood. CDR3 coding DNA: TGTGCCAGCAGTTTAGGGACAGGAGGCGGCTACACCTTC. It yields the protein CASSLGTGGGYTF.